These 20 T cell receptor beta chains share one sample of origin, sequenced in a study of blood T cell repertoires in COVID-19. The protocol was immunoSEQ multiplex PCR, while the TCRdb copy is restricted to in-frame clones and leaves out a portion. The data contain some 430,000 clones, roughly 91% of them singletons. Specimen: PBMCs or T cells enriched from blood (not recorded which). The source of these receptors is a man between 18 and 29 years old who had recovered from COVID-19.

The V gene is TRBV11-2, the J gene TRBJ1-1; D gene uncertain. Trimming shortened V by 7 bases and J by 3 bases, and 15 bases separated the two germline ends. Per germline, CDR1 SGHAT and CDR2 FQNNGV. The CDR3 is made up of 14 amino acids. Here the CDR3 DNA reads TGTGCCAGCACCCTACAACCAGGATACACTGAAGCTTTCTTT. Protein: CASTLQPGYTEAFF.

In this sample, this clone turned up a few times. This chain joins TRBV28 and TRBJ1-3, with no clear D. Looked up from germline, CDR1 is MDHEN and CDR2 is SYDVKM. Trimming left V 9 bases short and J 0 bases short, with 3 bases between. The CDR3 runs to 11 residues. In nucleotides, the CDR3 is TGTGCCAGTTACTCTGGAAACACCATATATTTT. This codes for CASYSGNTIYF.

The chain is built from TRBV7-9 and TRBJ2-5; TRBD2 agrees at 13 bases. The germline V gene has CDR1 SEHNR and CDR2 FQNEAQ (reference sequence). The CDR3 has 16 residues. Trimming took 5 bases from V and 3 from J; bases not matched to a gene: 6. The CDR3 sequence is CASSVRLAGGKETQYF. The CDR3 nucleotides are TGTGCCAGCAGCGTGCGACTAGCGGGGGGAAAAGAGACCCAGTACTTC. The full variable domain, completed using reference TRBV7-9 and TRBJ2-5, is DTGVSQNPRHKITKRGQNVTFRCDPISEHNRLYWYRQTLGQGPEFLTYFQNEAQLEKSRLLSDRFSAERPKGSFSTLEIQRTEQGDSAMYLCASSVRLAGGKETQYFGPGTRLLVL.

This clone was counted a few times. The genes are TRBV6-4 and TRBJ1-5; TRBD1 aligns across 7 bases. This CDR3 is built from 15 residues. Looked up from germline, CDR1 is MRHNA and CDR2 is SNTAGT. The ends lost 4 bases at V and 0 bases at J; junction bases unmatched: 3. CDR3 amino acids: CASSAQGYSNQPQHF. CDR3 nucleotide sequence: TGTGCCAGCAGTGCACAGGGGTATAGCAATCAGCCCCAGCATTTT.

The rearrangement links TRBV5-6 to TRBJ1-4; the D is unclear. V lost 5 bases and J lost 7, with 12 bases in between. This CDR3 spans 13 amino acids. Germline V gives CDR1 SGHDT, CDR2 YYEEEE. The CDR3 loop is CASSPRPGEKLFF. The CDR3 DNA reads as TGTGCCAGCAGTCCACGTCCGGGTGAAAAACTGTTTTTT.

V and J are TRBV6-2 or TRBV6-3 and TRBJ1-1; D gene uncertain. Germline V gives CDR1 MNHEY, CDR2 SVGEGT. With 6 bases removed from V and 1 base from J, the gap between germline ends came to 15 bases. The CDR3 is 15 amino acids. CDR3 region: CASSPTTPRNTEAFF. CDR3 sequence (DNA): TGTGCCAGCAGCCCGACTACGCCCCGGAACACTGAAGCTTTCTTT.

This chain connects TRBV5-1 to TRBJ2-4; D possibly corresponds to TRBD1 (5 bases). This CDR3 is built from 15 residues. In germline, CDR1 is SGHRS, CDR2 YFSETQ. The V end was cut by 0 bases, the J end by 2 bases, with 9 bases between. The CDR3 sequence: CASSLADSTKNIQYF. In DNA, the CDR3 is TGCGCCAGCAGCTTGGCCGACAGTACCAAAAACATTCAGTACTTC.

The V and J genes are TRBV7-8 and TRBJ1-1; D ambiguous. CDR1 is SGHVS, CDR2 FQNEAQ, per germline. The V gene lost 4 bases and the J gene lost 1 base, with 10 bases spanning the gap. The length of the CDR3 is 14 residues. CDR3: CASSYLNGNTEAFF. CDR3 DNA sequence: TGTGCCAGCAGCTACCTAAACGGGAACACTGAAGCTTTCTTT.

This clone was seen a single time. The V gene is TRBV7-8, the J gene TRBJ2-7; 8 bases line up with TRBD1. The CDR3 sequence is 15 residues long. In germline, CDR1 is SGHVS, CDR2 FQNEAQ. V lost 7 bases to trimming and J lost 4 bases; unmatched junction nucleotides: 12. CDR3 sequence: CASKKGQDLLYEQYF. CDR3 DNA sequence: TGTGCCAGCAAAAAGGGACAGGACCTTCTTTACGAGCAGTACTTC.

The chain couples TRBV11-3 to TRBJ1-3; no reliable D call. The germline CDR1 and CDR2 sequences are SGHNT and YENEEA. V shed 1 base and J shed 4 bases, with 14 bases lying between them. The CDR3 totals 16 residues. CDR3 region: CASSLGPSNLGNTIYF. In DNA, the CDR3 is TGTGCCAGCAGCTTAGGGCCCAGTAACCTCGGAAACACCATATATTTT. Full variable domain (remainder filled in from reference TRBV11-3 and TRBJ1-3): EAGVVQSPRYKIIEKKQPVAFWCNPISGHNTLYWYLQNLGQGPELLIRYENEEAVDDSQLPKDRFSAERLKGVDSTLKIQPAELGDSAVYLCASSLGPSNLGNTIYFGEGSWLTVV.

V and J are TRBV30 and TRBJ2-4; D not resolved. This CDR3 has 16 residues. Germline V CDR1 and CDR2: GTSNPN, SVGIG (reference sequence). Trimming took off 0 bases at V and 9 bases at J, with 21 bases between the two ends. This CDR3 is CAWSVKPYRKSGIQYF. CDR3 DNA sequence: TGTGCCTGGAGTGTAAAACCGTACCGAAAGTCGGGCATTCAGTACTTC.

The CDR3 DNA reads TGCAGCGTTAGGGTGGCGGGAGATTCCGAGCAGTACTTC. This gives the protein CSVRVAGDSEQYF. The rearrangement joins TRBV29-1 to TRBJ2-7; TRBD2 matches 7 bases. Germline V gene sequence: CDR1 SQVTM, CDR2 ANQGSEA. The V segment lost 5 bases and the J segment 6 bases; nucleotides outside the gene matches: 10. The length of the CDR3 is 13 residues.

In this sample, this clone turned up once. V and J are TRBV7-9 and TRBJ2-2; a weak D match, TRBD1 (5 bases). Trimming took 3 bases from V and 0 from J, leaving 8 bases between them. The CDR3 runs 15 residues. The germline gives CDR1 SEHNR, CDR2 FQNEAQ (reference sequence). CDR3 loop: CASSFSGTNTGELFF. The CDR3, as DNA: TGTGCCAGCAGCTTTTCAGGGACGAACACCGGGGAGCTGTTTTTT.

The V gene is TRBV5-1, the J gene TRBJ2-5; D is perhaps TRBD2 (5 bases). Germline V CDR1 and CDR2: SGHRS, YFSETQ. The CDR3 covers 16 residues. V was trimmed by 5 bases and J by 3 bases, leaving 20 bases between them. The chain's CDR3 is CASSRGYVDLEETQYF. The CDR3 DNA sequence: TGCGCCAGCAGTCGCGGGTACGTTGATTTGGAAGAGACCCAGTACTTC.

The rearrangement joins TRBV24-1 to TRBJ2-5, with D perhaps TRBD1 (6 bases). Germline CDR1 KGHDR, CDR2 SFDVKD. V lost 7 bases to trimming and J lost 1 base, with 12 bases between them. The CDR3 runs 14 residues. This CDR3 reads CATRSRQVQETQYF. In DNA, the CDR3 is TGTGCCACCAGGTCCCGACAGGTCCAAGAGACCCAGTACTTC.

The gene calls are TRBV2 and TRBJ2-2; D may be TRBD1 (6 bases). V was shortened by 4 bases and J by 8 bases, with 14 bases between the two germline ends. The germline gives CDR1 SNHLY, CDR2 FYNNEI. This CDR3 comprises 14 residues. CDR3 nucleotides: TGTGCCAGCAGTGGTGACAGGCGGCGGGGGGAGCTGTTTTTT. Residues: CASSGDRRRGELFF.

The rearrangement links TRBV10-2 to TRBJ2-7; 8 positions agree with TRBD1. Germline assignment: CDR1 WSHSY and CDR2 SAAADI. With V trimmed by 9 bases and J by 3 bases, 10 bases remained unmatched. The CDR3 extends over 14 amino acids. The CDR3 region has the DNA TGCGCCAGTGGCCTCACAGGGGGGCGCTACGAGCAGTACTTC. Residues: CASGLTGGRYEQYF.

Here the CDR3 reads CATSERRTSTDTQYF. For the CDR3, the DNA is TGTGCCACCAGTGAAAGGCGGACTAGCACAGATACGCAGTATTTT. The J gene is TRBJ2-3, the V gene TRBV24-1; a possible D gene is TRBD2 (5 bases). This CDR3 comprises 15 residues. V lost 4 bases, J lost 0 bases, and 10 bases lay in between. Germline V gives CDR1 KGHDR, CDR2 SFDVKD.

This clone was found a few times. This sample also contains other DNA sequences that code for the same CDR3. V gene TRBV7-3 combines with J gene TRBJ1-2, with 10 nucleotides matching TRBD1. Germline V gene data show CDR1 as SGHTA and CDR2 as FQGTGA. The V gene end was trimmed by 4 bases and the J gene end by 8 bases; junction bases not matched to a gene: 4. The CDR3 is made up of 13 amino acids. The DNA for the CDR3 is TGTGCCAGCAGCTCGACAGGGGGCTACGGCTACACCTTC. This codes for CASSSTGGYGYTF. Using reference TRBV7-3 and TRBJ1-2 for the parts outside the CDR3, the full variable domain is GAGVSQTPSNKVTEKGKYVELRCDPISGHTALYWYRQSLGQGPEFLIYFQGTGAADDSGLPNDRFFAVRPEGSVSTLKIQRTERGDSAVYLCASSSTGGYGYTFGSGTRLTVV.

There are a few counts of this clone. This chain links TRBV1 with TRBJ1-2. TRBV1 is reported as a pseudogene. This CDR3 is 14 amino acids long. Here the CDR3 reads CTSSIRFSEEGYTF. CDR3 bases: TGCACCAGCAGCATTCGTTTCTCGGAGGAAGGCTACACCTTC.